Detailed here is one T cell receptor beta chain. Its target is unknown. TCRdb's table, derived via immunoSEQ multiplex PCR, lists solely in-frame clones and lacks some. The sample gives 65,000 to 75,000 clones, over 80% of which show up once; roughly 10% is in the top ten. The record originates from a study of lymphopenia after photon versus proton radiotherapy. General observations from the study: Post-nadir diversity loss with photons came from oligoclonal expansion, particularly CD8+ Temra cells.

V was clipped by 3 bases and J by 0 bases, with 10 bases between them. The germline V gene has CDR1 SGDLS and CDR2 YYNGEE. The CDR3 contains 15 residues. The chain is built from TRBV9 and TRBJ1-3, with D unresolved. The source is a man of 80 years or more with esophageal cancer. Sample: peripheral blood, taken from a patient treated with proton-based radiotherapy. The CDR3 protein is CASSEGGPSGNTIYF. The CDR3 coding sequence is TGTGCCAGCAGCGAGGGCGGCCCCTCTGGAAACACCATATATTTT.